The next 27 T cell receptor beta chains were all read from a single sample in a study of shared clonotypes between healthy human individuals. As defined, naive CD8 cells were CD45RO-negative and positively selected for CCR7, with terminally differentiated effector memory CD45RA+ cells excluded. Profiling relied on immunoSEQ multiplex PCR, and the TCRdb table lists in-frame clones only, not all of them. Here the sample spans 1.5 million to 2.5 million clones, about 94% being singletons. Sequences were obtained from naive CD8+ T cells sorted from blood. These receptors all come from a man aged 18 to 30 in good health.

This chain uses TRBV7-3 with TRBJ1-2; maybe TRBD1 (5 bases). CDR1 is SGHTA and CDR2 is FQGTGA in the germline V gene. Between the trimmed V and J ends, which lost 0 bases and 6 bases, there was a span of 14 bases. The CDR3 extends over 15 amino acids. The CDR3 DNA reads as TGTGCCAGCAGCTTAACCGGCGCGGGACTGAATGGCTACACCTTC. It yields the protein CASSLTGAGLNGYTF. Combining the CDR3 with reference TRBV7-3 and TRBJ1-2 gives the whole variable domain GAGVSQTPSNKVTEKGKYVELRCDPISGHTALYWYRQSLGQGPEFLIYFQGTGAADDSGLPNDRFFAVRPEGSVSTLKIQRTERGDSAVYLCASSLTGAGLNGYTFGSGTRLTVV.

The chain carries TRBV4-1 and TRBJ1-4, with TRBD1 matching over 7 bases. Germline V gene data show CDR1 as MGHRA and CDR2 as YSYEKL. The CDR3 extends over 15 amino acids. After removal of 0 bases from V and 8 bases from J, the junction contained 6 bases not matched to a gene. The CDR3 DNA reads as TGCGCCAGCAGCCAAGAACAGGGGCCGGGGGAAAAACTGTTTTTT. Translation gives CASSQEQGPGEKLFF.

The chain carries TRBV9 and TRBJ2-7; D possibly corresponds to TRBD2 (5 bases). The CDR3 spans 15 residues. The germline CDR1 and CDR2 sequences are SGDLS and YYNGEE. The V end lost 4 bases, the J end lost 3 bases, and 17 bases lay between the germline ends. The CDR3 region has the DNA TGTGCCAGCAGCCCAAGGGATTCCCGGGGCTACGAGCAGTACTTC. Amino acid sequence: CASSPRDSRGYEQYF.

The CDR3 is CASSYSGPGGYEQYF. CDR3 nucleotide sequence: TGTGCCAGCAGTTACTCTGGACCCGGGGGCTACGAGCAGTACTTC. The chain carries TRBV6-6 and TRBJ2-7, with D possibly TRBD2 on 6 matching bases. This CDR3 is 15 amino acids long. Germline loops: CDR1 MNHNY, CDR2 SVGAGI (reference sequence). V was trimmed by 0 bases and J by 3 bases, leaving 12 bases between them.

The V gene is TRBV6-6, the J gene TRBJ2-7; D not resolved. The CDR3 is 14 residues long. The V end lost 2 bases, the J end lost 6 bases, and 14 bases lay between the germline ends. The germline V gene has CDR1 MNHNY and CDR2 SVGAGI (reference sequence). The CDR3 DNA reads TGTGCCAGCAGTTACGGGCTATTCTCGGGCGAGCAGTACTTC. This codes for CASSYGLFSGEQYF.

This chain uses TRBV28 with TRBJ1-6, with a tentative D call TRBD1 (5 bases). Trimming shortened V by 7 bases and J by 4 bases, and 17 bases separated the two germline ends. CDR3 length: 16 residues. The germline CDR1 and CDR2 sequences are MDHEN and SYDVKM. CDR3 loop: CASNDWGGNYNSPLHF. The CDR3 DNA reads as TGTGCCAGCAATGACTGGGGGGGTAATTATAATTCACCCCTCCACTTT.

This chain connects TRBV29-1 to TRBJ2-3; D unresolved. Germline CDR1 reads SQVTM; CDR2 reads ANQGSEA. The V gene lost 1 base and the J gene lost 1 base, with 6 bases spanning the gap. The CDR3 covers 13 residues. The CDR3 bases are TGCAGCGTTGAAGGGGGTCGCACAGATACGCAGTATTTT. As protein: CSVEGGRTDTQYF.

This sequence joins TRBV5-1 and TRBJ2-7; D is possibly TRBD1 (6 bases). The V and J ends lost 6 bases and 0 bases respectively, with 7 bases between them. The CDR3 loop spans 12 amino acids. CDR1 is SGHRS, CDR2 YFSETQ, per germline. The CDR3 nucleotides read TGCGCCAGCATGGACAGCTCCTACGAGCAGTACTTC. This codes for CASMDSSYEQYF. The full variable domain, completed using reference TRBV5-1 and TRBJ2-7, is KAGVTQTPRYLIKTRGQQVTLSCSPISGHRSVSWYQQTPGQGLQFLFEYFSETQRNKGNFPGRFSGRQFSNSRSEMNVSTLELGDSALYLCASMDSSYEQYFGPGTRLTVT.

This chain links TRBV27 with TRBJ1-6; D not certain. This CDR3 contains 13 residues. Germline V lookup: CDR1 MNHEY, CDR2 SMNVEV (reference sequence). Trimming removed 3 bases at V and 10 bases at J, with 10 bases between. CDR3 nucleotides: TGTGCCAGCAGTTTCGGAGGGCCGTCACCCCTCCACTTT. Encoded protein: CASSFGGPSPLHF.

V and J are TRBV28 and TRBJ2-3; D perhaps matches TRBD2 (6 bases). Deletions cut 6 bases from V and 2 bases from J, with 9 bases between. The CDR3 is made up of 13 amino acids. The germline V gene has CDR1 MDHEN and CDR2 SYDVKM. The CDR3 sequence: CASSGGATDTQYF. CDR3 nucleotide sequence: TGTGCCAGCAGCGGCGGGGCCACAGATACGCAGTATTTT. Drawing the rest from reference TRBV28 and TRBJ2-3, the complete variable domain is DVKVTQSSRYLVKRTGEKVFLECVQDMDHENMFWYRQDPGLGLRLIYFSYDVKMKEKGDIPEGYSVSREKKERFSLILESASTNQTSMYLCASSGGATDTQYFGPGTRLTVL.

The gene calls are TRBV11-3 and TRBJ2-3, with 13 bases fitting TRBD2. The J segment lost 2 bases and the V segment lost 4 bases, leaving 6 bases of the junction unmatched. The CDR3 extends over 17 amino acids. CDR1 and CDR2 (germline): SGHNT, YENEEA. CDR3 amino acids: CASSSGLAGILTDTQYF. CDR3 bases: TGTGCCAGCAGCTCGGGACTAGCGGGAATCCTCACAGATACGCAGTATTTT.

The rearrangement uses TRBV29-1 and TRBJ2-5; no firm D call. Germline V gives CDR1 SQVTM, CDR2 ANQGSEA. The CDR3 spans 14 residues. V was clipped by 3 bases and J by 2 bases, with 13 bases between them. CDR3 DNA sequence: TGCAGCGTTGAGGGAAGCGTCACTCAAGAGACCCAGTACTTC. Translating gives CSVEGSVTQETQYF.

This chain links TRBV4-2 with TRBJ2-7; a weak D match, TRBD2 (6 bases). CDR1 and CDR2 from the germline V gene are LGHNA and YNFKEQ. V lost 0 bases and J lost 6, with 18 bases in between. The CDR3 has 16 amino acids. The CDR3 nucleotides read TGTGCCAGCAGCCAAGATTTAGGCGGGGCGGTGGGCGAGCAGTACTTC. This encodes CASSQDLGGAVGEQYF.

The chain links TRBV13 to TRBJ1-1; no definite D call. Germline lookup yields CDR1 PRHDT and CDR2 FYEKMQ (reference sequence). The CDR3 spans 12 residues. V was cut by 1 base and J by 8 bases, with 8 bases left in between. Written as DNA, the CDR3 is TGTGCCAGCAGCTTAGAGTCATCGGAAGCTTTCTTT. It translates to CASSLESSEAFF.

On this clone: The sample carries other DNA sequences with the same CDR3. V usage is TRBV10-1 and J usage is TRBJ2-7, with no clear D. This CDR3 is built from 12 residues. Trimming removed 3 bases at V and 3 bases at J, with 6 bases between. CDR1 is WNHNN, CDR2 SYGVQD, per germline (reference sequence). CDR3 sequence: CASSDRNYEQYF. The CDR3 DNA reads TGCGCCAGCAGTGACAGGAACTACGAGCAGTACTTC.

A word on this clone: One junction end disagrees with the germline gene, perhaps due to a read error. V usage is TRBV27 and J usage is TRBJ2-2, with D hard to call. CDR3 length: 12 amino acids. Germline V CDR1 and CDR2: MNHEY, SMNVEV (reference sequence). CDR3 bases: TGTGCCAGCTGTTTGGGGACCGGGGAGCTGTTTTTT. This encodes CASCLGTGELFF.

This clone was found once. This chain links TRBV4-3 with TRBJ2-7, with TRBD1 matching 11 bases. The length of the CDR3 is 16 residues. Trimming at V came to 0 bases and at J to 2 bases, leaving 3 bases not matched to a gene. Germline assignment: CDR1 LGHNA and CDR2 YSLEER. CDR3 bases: TGCGCCAGCAGCCAAGATTCGGGACAGGGGGCCTACGAGCAGTACTTC. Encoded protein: CASSQDSGQGAYEQYF.

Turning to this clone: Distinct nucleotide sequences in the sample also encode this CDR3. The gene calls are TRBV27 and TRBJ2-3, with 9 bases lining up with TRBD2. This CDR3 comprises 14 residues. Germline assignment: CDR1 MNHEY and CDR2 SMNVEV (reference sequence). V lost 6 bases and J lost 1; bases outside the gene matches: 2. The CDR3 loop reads CASRLAGGTDTQYF. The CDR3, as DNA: TGTGCCAGCAGATTAGCGGGGGGCACAGATACGCAGTATTTT.

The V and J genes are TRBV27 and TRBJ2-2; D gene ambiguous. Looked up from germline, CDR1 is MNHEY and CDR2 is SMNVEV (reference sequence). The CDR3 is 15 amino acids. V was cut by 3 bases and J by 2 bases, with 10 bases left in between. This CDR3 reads CASSFTESNTGELFF. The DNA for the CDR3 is TGTGCCAGCAGTTTCACAGAGAGCAACACCGGGGAGCTGTTTTTT.

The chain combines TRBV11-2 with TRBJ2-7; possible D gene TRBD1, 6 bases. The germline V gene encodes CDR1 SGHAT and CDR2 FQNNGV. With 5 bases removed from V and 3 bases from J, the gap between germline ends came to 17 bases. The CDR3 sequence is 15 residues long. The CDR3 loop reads CASSRKTYRVYEQYF. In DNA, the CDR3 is TGTGCCAGCAGCCGGAAGACCTACAGGGTCTACGAGCAGTACTTC.

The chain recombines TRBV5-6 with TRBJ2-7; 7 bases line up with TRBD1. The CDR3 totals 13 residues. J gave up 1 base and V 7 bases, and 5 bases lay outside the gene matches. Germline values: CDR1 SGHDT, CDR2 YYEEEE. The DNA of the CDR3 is TGTGCCAGCGGACAGGCCGGTTCCTACGAGCAGTACTTC. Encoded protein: CASGQAGSYEQYF.

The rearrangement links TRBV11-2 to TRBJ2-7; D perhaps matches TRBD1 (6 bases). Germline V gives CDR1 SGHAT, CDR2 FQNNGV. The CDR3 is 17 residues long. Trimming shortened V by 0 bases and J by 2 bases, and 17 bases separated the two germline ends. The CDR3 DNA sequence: TGTGCCAGCAGCTTAGATCGACGCAGGGGAACAGCCTACGAGCAGTACTTC. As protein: CASSLDRRRGTAYEQYF. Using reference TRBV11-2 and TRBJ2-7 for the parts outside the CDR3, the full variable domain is EAGVAQSPRYKIIEKRQSVAFWCNPISGHATLYWYQQILGQGPKLLIQFQNNGVVDDSQLPKDRFSAERLKGVDSTLKIQPAKLEDSAVYLCASSLDRRRGTAYEQYFGPGTRLTVT.

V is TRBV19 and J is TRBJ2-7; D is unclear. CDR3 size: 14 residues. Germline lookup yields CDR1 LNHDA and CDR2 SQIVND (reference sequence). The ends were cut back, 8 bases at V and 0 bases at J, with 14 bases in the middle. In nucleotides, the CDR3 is TGTGCCAGTGGGGTTGGGCAGAGCTCCTACGAGCAGTACTTC. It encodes CASGVGQSSYEQYF.

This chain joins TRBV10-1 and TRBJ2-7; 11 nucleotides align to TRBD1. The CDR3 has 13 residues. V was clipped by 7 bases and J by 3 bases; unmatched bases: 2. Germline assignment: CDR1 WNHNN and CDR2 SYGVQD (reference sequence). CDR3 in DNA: TGCGCCAGCATGGGGACAGGGGGCTACGAGCAGTACTTC. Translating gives CASMGTGGYEQYF.

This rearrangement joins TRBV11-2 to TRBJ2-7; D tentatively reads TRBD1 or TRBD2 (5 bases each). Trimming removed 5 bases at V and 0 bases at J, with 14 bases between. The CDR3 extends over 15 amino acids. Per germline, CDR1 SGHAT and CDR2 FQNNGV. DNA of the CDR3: TGTGCCAGCAGCGGTGGCGCAGGGAGCTCCTACGAGCAGTACTTC. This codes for CASSGGAGSSYEQYF.

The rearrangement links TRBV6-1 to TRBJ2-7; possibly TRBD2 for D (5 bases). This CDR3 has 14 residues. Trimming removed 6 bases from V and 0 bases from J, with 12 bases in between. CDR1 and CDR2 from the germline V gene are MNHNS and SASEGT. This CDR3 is CASRGGLSSYEQYF. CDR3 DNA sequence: TGTGCCAGCAGGGGCGGGTTGAGCTCCTACGAGCAGTACTTC.

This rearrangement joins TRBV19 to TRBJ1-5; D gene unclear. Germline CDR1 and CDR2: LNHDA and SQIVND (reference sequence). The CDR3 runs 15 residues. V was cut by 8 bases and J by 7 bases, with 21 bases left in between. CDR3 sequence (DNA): TGTGCCAGTCACCCGGACCGTGAGGGATACCAGCCCCAGCATTTT. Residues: CASHPDREGYQPQHF.